These T cell receptor beta chains were read from a single sample in a study of T-cell memory formation after mild COVID-19. TCRdb ran MiXCR on the 5' RACE reads and lists one entry per CDR3 protein. Among approximately 210,000 distinct CDR3 sequences listed, 27% were seen once. Sequenced sample: PBMCs or a T cell subset sorted from them (not recorded which). These receptors were obtained from an adult woman who had mild COVID-19 (a few samples of this study predate the infection). Cell type and time point are not known. Both conserved end residues are part of each CDR3. Each record gives: D gene, J gene, clone size, V gene, CDR3 protein, CDR3 DNA. The D gene is left open where the match is weak. The listing skips clone size in some rows; elsewhere it reads once, few, many or a size class.

>-|TRBJ2-7|many|TRBV4-2
CASSQGPYEQYF
TGTGCCAGCAGCCAAGGCCCCTACGAGCAGTACTTC
>-|TRBJ1-1|few|TRBV12-3/TRBV12-4
CASSFEGRGTEAFF
TGTGCCAGCAGTTTTGAGGGACGGGGCACTGAAGCTTTCTTT
>TRBD1|TRBJ1-1|few|TRBV29-1
CSVTRGRTEAFF
TGCAGCGTTACCAGGGGGAGGACTGAAGCTTTCTTT
>-|TRBJ2-1|-|TRBV29-1
CSARLDSYNEQFF
TGCAGCGCCCGACTGGACAGCTACAATGAGCAGTTCTTC
>-|TRBJ2-4|few|TRBV3-1
CASSQAGAKNIQYF
TGTGCCAGCAGCCAAGCGGGAGCCAAAAACATTCAGTACTTC
>TRBD1|TRBJ2-1|-|TRBV14
CASSSPGQGTHEQFF
TGTGCCAGCAGCTCACCGGGACAGGGGACCCATGAGCAGTTCTTC
>-|TRBJ2-5|-|TRBV14
CASSQGLLETQYF
TGTGCCAGCAGCCAAGGGCTTTTAGAGACCCAGTACTTC
>-|TRBJ2-7|few|TRBV4-1
CASSQAPAETYEQYF
TGCGCCAGCAGCCAAGCGCCGGCAGAGACCTACGAGCAGTACTTC
>-|TRBJ2-3|-|TRBV18
CASSPNQIGGTDTQYF
TGTGCCAGCTCACCAAATCAGATCGGGGGCACAGATACGCAGTATTTT
>-|TRBJ2-7|-|TRBV27
CASSKTEAEQYF
TGTGCCAGCAGTAAGACGGAGGCCGAGCAGTACTTC
>-|TRBJ1-2|-|TRBV18
CASSPEGFLGGYTF
TGTGCCAGCTCACCGGAGGGTTTCTTGGGAGGCTACACCTTC
>-|TRBJ1-1|few|TRBV27
CASSGRGRGGSMNTEAFF
TGTGCCAGCAGTGGAAGGGGCAGGGGAGGGAGCATGAACACTGAAGCTTTCTTT
>TRBD1|TRBJ2-7|few|TRBV24-1
CATSDGTAYEQYF
TGTGCCACCAGTGATGGGACAGCCTACGAGCAGTACTTC
>TRBD2|TRBJ2-1|few|TRBV7-9
CASSLEVAGVYYNEQFF
TGTGCCAGCAGCTTAGAGGTAGCGGGGGTATATTACAATGAGCAGTTCTTC
>TRBD2|TRBJ2-7|-|TRBV5-6
CASSEMGLADYEQYF
TGTGCCAGCAGCGAAATGGGACTAGCGGACTACGAGCAGTACTTC
>TRBD1|TRBJ1-3|-|TRBV12-3/TRBV12-4
CASSFGTGRTIYF
TGTGCCAGCAGTTTTGGGACAGGTCGTACCATATATTTT
>TRBD2|TRBJ2-3|many|TRBV9
CASSVAGTSGGDTQYF
TGTGCCAGCAGCGTAGCTGGGACTAGCGGGGGAGATACGCAGTATTTT
>-|TRBJ2-7|-|TRBV5-8
CASSLDGATYEQYF
TGTGCCAGCAGCTTGGACGGGGCGACCTACGAGCAGTACTTC
>-|TRBJ2-7|-|TRBV2
CASSEAGDGYEQYF
TGTGCCAGCAGTGAAGCTGGCGATGGGTACGAGCAGTACTTC
>TRBD2|TRBJ2-7|-|TRBV5-6
CASSRGLAEYEQYF
TGTGCCAGCAGCCGAGGACTAGCGGAATACGAGCAGTACTTC
>-|TRBJ2-7|few|TRBV4-1
CASSQEDRPGLYEQYF
TGCGCCAGCAGCCAAGAAGACAGGCCCGGACTGTACGAGCAGTACTTC
>TRBD2|TRBJ2-1|many|TRBV4-2
CASSPGLAEHNEQFF
TGTGCCAGCAGCCCGGGACTAGCAGAACACAATGAGCAGTTCTTC
>-|TRBJ2-2|few|TRBV2
CASSEYAGELFF
TGTGCCAGCAGTGAATACGCCGGGGAGCTGTTTTTT
>-|TRBJ2-7|many|TRBV5-1
CASSSLVGLPHPEQYF
TGCGCCAGCAGCTCCCTTGTTGGACTACCCCACCCCGAGCAGTACTTC
>TRBD2|TRBJ2-1|-|TRBV6-6
CASSYTLAGGINEQFF
TGTGCCAGCAGTTACACGTTAGCGGGGGGGATCAATGAGCAGTTCTTC
>-|TRBJ2-5|-|TRBV1
CTSSQDRDQTSGGGETQYF
TGCACCAGCAGCCAAGATAGGGATCAGACTAGCGGGGGCGGAGAGACCCAGTACTTC
>-|TRBJ2-2|-|TRBV2
CASSVTGYANTGELFF
TGTGCCAGCAGTGTGACGGGGTACGCGAACACCGGGGAGCTGTTTTTT
>-|TRBJ1-2|-|TRBV12-3/TRBV12-4
CASIATGAGYTF
TGTGCCAGCATAGCGACGGGGGCTGGCTACACCTTC
>-|TRBJ2-5|few|TRBV5-1
CASKVTPGETQYF
TGCGCCAGCAAAGTGACGCCGGGAGAGACCCAGTACTTC
>-|TRBJ1-1|few|TRBV7-3
CASSLGGRTEAFF
TGTGCCAGCAGCTTAGGAGGCAGGACTGAAGCTTTCTTT
>TRBD2|TRBJ2-1|-|TRBV20-1
CSARLLAGVSEQFF
TGCAGTGCTAGATTGTTAGCGGGAGTAAGTGAGCAGTTCTTC
>TRBD1|TRBJ1-1|-|TRBV20-1
CSASRDRGLLNTEAFF
TGCAGTGCTAGTCGGGACAGGGGGCTTTTGAACACTGAAGCTTTCTTT
>-|TRBJ2-7|-|TRBV6-5
CASSYSWGPRYEQYF
TGTGCCAGCAGTTACTCTTGGGGACCGCGGTACGAGCAGTACTTC
>-|TRBJ2-7|-|TRBV5-6
CASSLTANYEQYF
TGTGCCAGCAGCTTGACAGCAAATTACGAGCAGTACTTC
>-|TRBJ2-6|few|TRBV12-3/TRBV12-4
CASSLWGPGANVLTF
TGTGCCAGCAGTTTATGGGGGCCTGGGGCCAACGTCCTGACTTTC
>-|TRBJ2-7|few|TRBV29-1
CSVEGGHGSEQYF
TGCAGCGTTGAAGGGGGGCACGGGAGCGAGCAGTACTTC
>-|TRBJ2-1|few|TRBV20-1
CSAARGGSLFF
TGCAGTGCTGCCCGTGGGGGGAGTTTGTTCTTC
>TRBD1|TRBJ2-6|-|TRBV29-1
CSVVGQGAGANVLTF
TGCAGCGTTGTGGGACAGGGGGCCGGGGCCAACGTCCTGACTTTC